These 20 T cell receptor beta chains came from one sample sequenced in a study of blood T cell repertoires in COVID-19. Sequencing used immunoSEQ multiplex PCR; TCRdb keeps in-frame clones, though not all of them. Seen here are roughly 88,000 clones, roughly 80% observed once, and the top ten hold less than 20%. Sequencing was performed on peripheral blood. These receptors were taken from a woman aged 80 or older with acute or convalescent COVID-19.

The J gene is TRBJ1-1, the V gene TRBV10-1, with TRBD1 as a possible D gene (5 bases). The CDR3 totals 12 residues. Germline V CDR1 and CDR2: WNHNN, SYGVQD (reference sequence). Trimming took off 6 bases at V and 11 bases at J, with 16 bases between the two ends. The CDR3, as DNA: TGCGCCAGCAGGGCCCTCAGGGAGGGGGCTTTCTTT. It translates to CASRALREGAFF.

J is TRBJ2-1 and V is TRBV6-6; D perhaps matches TRBD1 (5 bases). Trimming took off 7 bases at V and 0 bases at J, with 13 bases between the two ends. From germline, CDR1 is MNHNY and CDR2 SVGAGI (reference sequence). The CDR3 sequence is 15 residues long. DNA for the CDR3: TGTGCCAGCACCCCAGGGCCGAGCTCCTACAATGAGCAGTTCTTC. Protein: CASTPGPSSYNEQFF.

The chain uses TRBV3-1 (or the pseudogene TRBV3-2) and TRBJ1-3, with unresolved D. The germline CDR1 and CDR2 sequences are LGHDT and YNNKEL (reference sequence). The length of the CDR3 is 12 residues. Trimming removed 2 bases at V and 7 bases at J, with 6 bases between. The CDR3 loop is CASSQKRNTIYF. CDR3 nucleotides: TGTGCCAGCAGCCAAAAGCGGAACACCATATATTTT.

V gene TRBV7-6 combines with J gene TRBJ2-7; 8 nucleotides agree with TRBD1. Germline trimming cut 0 bases from V and 8 bases from J; bases unmatched to any gene: 15. Germline CDR1 and CDR2: SGHVS and FNYEAQ. The CDR3 is 17 amino acids. In DNA form, the CDR3 reads TGTGCCAGCAGCTTAGCCGGACAGGGCGAACTTGATAGGAAGCAGTACTTC. Encoded protein: CASSLAGQGELDRKQYF. Using reference TRBV7-6 and TRBJ2-7 for the parts outside the CDR3, the full variable domain is GAGVSQSPRYKVTKRGQDVALRCDPISGHVSLYWYRQALGQGPEFLTYFNYEAQQDKSGLPNDRFSAERPEGSISTLTIQRTEQRDSAMYRCASSLAGQGELDRKQYFGPGTRLTVT.

The rearrangement links TRBV6-5 to TRBJ2-1; D may be TRBD1 (7 bases). The CDR3 has 15 amino acids. CDR1 is MNHEY, CDR2 SVGAGI, per germline. V was cut by 2 bases and J by 9 bases, with 17 bases left in between. This chain's CDR3 is CASSYGTAGPGEQFF. For the CDR3, the DNA is TGTGCCAGCAGTTACGGGACAGCGGGTCCGGGTGAGCAGTTCTTC.

J is TRBJ2-3 and V is TRBV4-1; 12 nucleotides match TRBD2. In germline, CDR1 is MGHRA, CDR2 YSYEKL. Trimming cost V 0 bases and J 7 bases; bases outside gene matches: 8. This CDR3 is 17 amino acids long. CDR3 region: CASSQEASGGARHTQYF. In DNA, the CDR3 is TGCGCCAGCAGCCAAGAGGCTAGCGGGGGGGCTCGGCATACGCAGTATTTT.

Only a few counts were recorded for this clone. V is TRBV14 and J is TRBJ2-2; 7 nucleotides match TRBD1. V trimming: 4 bases; J trimming: 6 bases; junction bases outside the gene matches: 11. Germline V gene data show CDR1 as SGHDN and CDR2 as FVKESK. This CDR3 spans 16 amino acids. CDR3 loop: CASSPRQGSYPGELFF. The CDR3 DNA sequence: TGTGCCAGCAGCCCCCGACAGGGATCTTACCCCGGGGAGCTGTTTTTT.

The sample holds a few counts of this clone. The V call is TRBV10-3, the J call TRBJ1-2; TRBD1 might be the D (6 bases). Trimming removed 1 base from V and 5 bases from J, with 11 bases in between. From germline, CDR1 is ENHRY and CDR2 SYGVKD. The CDR3 length is 14 residues. This chain's CDR3 is CAISELQGIYGYTF. CDR3 coding DNA: TGTGCCATCAGTGAGTTACAGGGAATTTATGGCTACACCTTC.

The CDR3 is CARASGGPHEQFF. In DNA form, the CDR3 reads TGTGCCCGCGCTAGCGGGGGGCCCCATGAGCAGTTCTTC. The chain is built from TRBV30 and TRBJ2-1; TRBD2 matches at 11 bases. Germline assignment: CDR1 GTSNPN and CDR2 SVGIG (reference sequence). The CDR3 is 13 residues long. The V and J ends lost 8 bases and 8 bases, in that order; junction bases with no gene match: 8.

The gene calls are TRBV6-5 and TRBJ1-6; 7 bases line up with TRBD1. V gave up 6 bases and J gave up 3 bases; unmatched junction bases: 2. CDR3 length: 14 residues. The germline V gene encodes CDR1 MNHEY and CDR2 SVGAGI. The CDR3 reads CASRAGGYNSPLHF. In DNA, the CDR3 is TGTGCCAGCAGAGCAGGGGGCTATAATTCACCCCTCCACTTT.

Here the CDR3 reads CASSPVTGNTEAFF. The CDR3 bases are TGTGCCAGCAGTCCCGTTACAGGGAACACTGAAGCTTTCTTT. The chain joins TRBV6-2 or TRBV6-3 to TRBJ1-1; weak D call: TRBD1 (5 bases). Trimming took off 5 bases at V and 1 base at J, with 11 bases between the two ends. Germline values: CDR1 MNHEY, CDR2 SVGEGT. This CDR3 has 14 residues.

This clone has a handful of counts. The chain employs TRBV19 and TRBJ2-2; possibly TRBD2 for D (6 bases). The CDR3 contains 14 residues. Trimming pared 6 bases from V and 0 bases from J, leaving 8 bases between. Germline CDR1 and CDR2: LNHDA and SQIVND (reference sequence). The CDR3 DNA reads as TGTGCCAGTAGGCGGGGACCGAACACCGGGGAGCTGTTTTTT. Translation gives CASRRGPNTGELFF.

In its sample, this clone was seen a few times. The rearrangement joins TRBV6-5 to TRBJ2-5, with a possible D match to TRBD2 (6 bases). Germline V lookup: CDR1 MNHEY, CDR2 SVGAGI. This CDR3 has 12 amino acids. V was cut by 8 bases and J by 3 bases, with 10 bases left in between. The CDR3 is CASRRGKETQYF. CDR3 DNA: TGTGCCAGCCGACGGGGGAAAGAGACCCAGTACTTC.

The chain couples TRBV30 to TRBJ1-4; 9 nucleotides align to TRBD1. Germline trimming cut 6 bases from V and 8 bases from J; bases unmatched to any gene: 7. This CDR3 is 13 amino acids long. Germline CDR1 reads GTSNPN; CDR2 reads SVGIG (reference sequence). The CDR3 DNA reads as TGTGCCTGTGTGACAGGGGGTCGCGAAAAACTGTTTTTT. Its translation is CACVTGGREKLFF.

This clone was recorded once. The genes are TRBV4-3 and TRBJ2-3; TRBD2 might be the D (6 bases). This CDR3 has 17 residues. Germline-derived CDR1 and CDR2 are LGHNA and YSLEER. V lost 4 bases and J 2 bases, leaving 19 bases between the germline ends. The CDR3 loop is CASSLSRGGAFTDTQYF. The CDR3 DNA reads as TGCGCCAGCAGCCTTTCGCGAGGCGGGGCCTTCACAGATACGCAGTATTTT.

V gene TRBV2 combines with J gene TRBJ1-3; a weak D match, TRBD1 (6 bases). Germline-derived CDR1 and CDR2 are SNHLY and FYNNEI. CDR3 length equals 16 residues. The V end lost 6 bases, the J end lost 1 base, and 16 bases lay between the germline ends. CDR3 DNA sequence: TGTGCCAGCAGATTCCGGACAGCTCTTTCTGGAAACACCATATATTTT. Translation: CASRFRTALSGNTIYF. Full variable domain (outside the CDR3, taken from reference TRBV2 and TRBJ1-3): EPEVTQTPSHQVTQMGQEVILRCVPISNHLYFYWYRQILGQKVEFLVSFYNNEISEKSEIFDDQFSVERPDGSNFTLKIRSTKLEDSAMYFCASRFRTALSGNTIYFGEGSWLTVV.

The chain joins TRBV5-4 to TRBJ1-1, with 12 positions matching TRBD1. Per the germline V gene, CDR1 is SGHNT and CDR2 is YYREEE (reference sequence). The CDR3 runs 15 residues. V shed 2 bases, J shed 10 bases, and the junction held 9 bases outside the gene matches. The CDR3 here is CASSLPGQGAVVAFF. CDR3 in DNA: TGTGCCAGCAGCTTACCGGGACAGGGGGCCGTGGTAGCTTTCTTT.

The chain employs TRBV3-1 (or the pseudogene TRBV3-2) and TRBJ1-2; TRBD1 might be the D (5 bases). The CDR3 runs to 12 residues. The germline V gene has CDR1 LGHDT and CDR2 YNNKEL (reference sequence). V dropped 1 base and J dropped 7 bases, with 7 bases sitting between them. The CDR3 protein is CASSQADIGYTF. In DNA, the CDR3 is TGTGCCAGCAGCCAAGCGGACATTGGCTACACCTTC.

The chain links TRBV6-1 to TRBJ1-1; D is perhaps TRBD1 (5 bases). The germline V gene encodes CDR1 MNHNS and CDR2 SASEGT. The CDR3 spans 12 residues. The V and J ends lost 3 bases and 5 bases respectively, with 7 bases between them. As DNA, the CDR3 is TGTGCCAGCAGTGAGGACACAACTGAAGCTTTCTTT. As protein: CASSEDTTEAFF.

Here the CDR3 DNA reads TGTGCCAGCAGTGAAGCTTTCGACAGTCGAAATGAAAAACTGTTTTTT. Its translation is CASSEAFDSRNEKLFF. The chain carries TRBV6-1 and TRBJ1-4; tentative D call: TRBD1 (5 bases). The CDR3 is 16 amino acids. V gave up 0 bases and J gave up 5 bases, with 13 bases separating them. CDR1 and CDR2 (germline): MNHNS, SASEGT.